This note documents a single TCR beta chain sequence. The source material, RNA transcripts, was used to amplify TCR beta CDR3 regions. The HTBI primer set drove a first-round RT-PCR of the TCR CDR3. TCRdb used MiXCR to reprocess the multiplex PCR reads, holding one entry per CDR3 protein. The sample lists around 350,000 distinct CDR3 sequences; around 14% were seen once. The data derive from a study of T cells in Graves' hyperthyroidism and ophthalmopathy. Trimming removed 5 bases from V and 6 bases from J; junction bases left unmatched: 12. This CDR3 region has 16 residues. CDR1 is SGHAT and CDR2 is FQNNGV in the germline V gene.

This chain links TRBV11-2 with TRBJ2-5, with 10 nucleotides matching TRBD1. Sample: blood. This clonotype originated in a woman aged 18-35 years with Graves' hyperthyroidism that later progressed to Graves' ophthalmopathy. CDR3 nucleotide sequence: TGTGCCAGCAGCCAAGTAGGACAGGGGGGACGAAAGACCCAGTACTTC. Amino acid sequence: CASSQVGQGGRKTQYF.